The clone carrying this T cell receptor (beta chain) was found many times. Its antigen remains unidentified. This entry is derived from a study of neurological immune-mediated disorders. Study-wide points: The study found no CDR3 amino acid sequences shared by expanded clones across subjects, suggesting private repertoires in all groups.

cDNA synthesis was performed by 5'RACE with 10-nucleotide random UMIs. Via MiXCR, TCRdb re-called the 5' RACE reads, giving one row per CDR3 protein. The sample holds about 38,000 distinct CDR3 sequences; around 10% are singletons and the top ten take just under 4%. Each sorted-subset library came from some 1.1 million CD4+ or CD8+ T cells. There are 16 residues in the CDR3. The V and J ends lost 5 bases and 0 bases, in that order; junction bases with no gene match: 7. The germline V gene encodes CDR1 SGHDN and CDR2 FVKESK. This receptor was taken from a woman in her twenties or thirties with HTLV-1-associated myelopathy (HAM/TSP). Sequences were obtained from CD4+ T cells from blood. This sequence joins TRBV14 and TRBJ1-1; 9 nucleotides agree with TRBD1. The CDR3 sequence: CASSIGTGKVNTEAFF. CDR3 nucleotide sequence: TGTGCCAGCAGCATAGGGACAGGGAAGGTGAACACTGAAGCTTTCTTT.